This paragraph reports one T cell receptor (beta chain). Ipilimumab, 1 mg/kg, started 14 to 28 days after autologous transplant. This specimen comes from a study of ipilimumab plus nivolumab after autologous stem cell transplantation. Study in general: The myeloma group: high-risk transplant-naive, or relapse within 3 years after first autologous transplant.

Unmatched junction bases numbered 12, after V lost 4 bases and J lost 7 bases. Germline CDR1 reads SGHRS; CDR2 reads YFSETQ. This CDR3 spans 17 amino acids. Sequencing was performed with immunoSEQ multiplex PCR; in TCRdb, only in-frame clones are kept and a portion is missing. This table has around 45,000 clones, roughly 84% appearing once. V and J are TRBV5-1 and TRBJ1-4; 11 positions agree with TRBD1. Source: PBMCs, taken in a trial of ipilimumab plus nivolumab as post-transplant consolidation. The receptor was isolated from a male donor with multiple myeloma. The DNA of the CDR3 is TGCGCCAGCAGCCCGGACTCCGGACAGGGGGCTGTTGAAAAACTGTTTTTT. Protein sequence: CASSPDSGQGAVEKLFF.